This paragraph reports one TCR beta chain. Original analysis: Estimation of nucleated cell counts was performed using reference gene primer amplification. The table came from immunoSEQ multiplex PCR; TCRdb's copy has only in-frame clones and leaves some out. V, J and clone size are taken as reported in that table, and D and trimming were inferred from the DNA itself. In the table there are about 50,000 clones, roughly 90% of which are singletons. This sample was taken from a study of blood T cell repertoires in COVID-19. In the study overall: Donors in the United States, Italy and Spain gave samples during acute or convalescent COVID-19.

Germline CDR1 SGHTA, CDR2 FQGNSA. V lost 1 base and J lost 1; bases outside the gene matches: 5. This CDR3 contains 18 residues. The clonotype originates from a woman aged 80 or older with acute or convalescent COVID-19. Sequenced input: peripheral blood. The chain employs TRBV7-2 and TRBJ2-1, with 12 nucleotides matching TRBD2. The CDR3 loop reads CASSLETSGSFSYNEQFF. The CDR3 coding sequence is TGTGCCAGCAGCTTAGAGACTAGCGGGAGTTTTTCCTACAATGAGCAGTTCTTC.